A selection of T cell receptor beta chains follows, all from one sample in a study of control samples from healthy donors and cancer patients. TCRdb keeps only in-frame clones here, not all; method: immunoSEQ multiplex PCR. The table records roughly 100,000 clones, about 90% of them present only once. Sequencing was performed on blood. These receptor sequences come from a woman younger than 35 in good health. The conserved cysteine and the conserved F or W are not part of the CDR3 here. Fields, in order: clone size, J gene, V gene, CDR3 protein. Rows may omit the clone size; those that give it use once, few, many or a size class.

- | TRBJ2-1 | TRBV29-1 | SVEDRRNEQF
- | TRBJ2-6 | TRBV10-1 | ASSDPYSEANVLT
few | TRBJ1-2 | TRBV28 | ASTNNRVFYGYT
- | TRBJ2-5 | TRBV6-5 | ASSIRGGEETQY
- | TRBJ1-1 | TRBV19 | ASSIFGGTEAF
- | TRBJ1-2 | TRBV14 | ASSQLTGSYGYT
- | TRBJ2-3 | TRBV6-5 | ASSYWREADTQY
- | TRBJ1-5 | TRBV7-9 | ASSLETGKFYESNQPQH
- | TRBJ1-3 | TRBV19 | ASSIVNRGGNTIY
once | TRBJ1-1 | TRBV5-1 | ASSLTGMNTEAF
- | TRBJ1-3 | TRBV28 | ASSLSGRADTIY
few | TRBJ2-3 | TRBV6-4 | ASSDSIESTDTQY
- | TRBJ2-2 | TRBV24-1 | ATSATPGELF
- | TRBJ1-2 | TRBV27 | ASSPLPPTNYGYT
- | TRBJ1-1 | TRBV6-1 | ASSERWAEAEAF
- | TRBJ2-1 | TRBV11-3 | ASSPYRGRNEQF
- | TRBJ2-1 | TRBV19 | ASSTSGGAGNEQF
- | TRBJ2-7 | TRBV5-1 | ASSRISWDRGGEQY
few | TRBJ1-5 | TRBV6-5 | ASSEAGGTEPQH
- | TRBJ1-2 | TRBV2 | ASSEGLKPQWGYT
- | TRBJ1-2 | TRBV5-4 | ASSLAGVSGYT
- | TRBJ2-1 | TRBV7-9 | ASSLQLAGGANEQF
once | TRBJ2-1 | TRBV5-6 | ASFKGGLNEQF
- | TRBJ1-5 | TRBV28 | ASSRGTGGPSQPQH
- | TRBJ1-3 | TRBV21-1 | ASSKKEGADGNTIY
- | TRBJ1-2 | TRBV7-3 | ASSPLTGGEGYGYT
- | TRBJ2-5 | TRBV4-1 | ASSQDRGVLGETQY
- | TRBJ2-5 | TRBV5-4 | ASSSPGGSQETQY